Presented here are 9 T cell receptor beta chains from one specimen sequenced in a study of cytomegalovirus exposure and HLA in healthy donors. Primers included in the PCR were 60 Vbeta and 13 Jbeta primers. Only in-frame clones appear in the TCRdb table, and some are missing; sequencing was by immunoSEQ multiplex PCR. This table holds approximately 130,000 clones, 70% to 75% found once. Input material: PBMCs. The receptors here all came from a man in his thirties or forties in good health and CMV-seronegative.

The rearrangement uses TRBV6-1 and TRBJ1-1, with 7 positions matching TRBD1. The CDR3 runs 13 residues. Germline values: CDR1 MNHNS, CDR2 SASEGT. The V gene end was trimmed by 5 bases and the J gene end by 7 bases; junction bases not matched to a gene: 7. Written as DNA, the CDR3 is TGTGCCAGCAGTCAAACAGGGGTCTTTGAAGCTTTCTTT. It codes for CASSQTGVFEAFF.

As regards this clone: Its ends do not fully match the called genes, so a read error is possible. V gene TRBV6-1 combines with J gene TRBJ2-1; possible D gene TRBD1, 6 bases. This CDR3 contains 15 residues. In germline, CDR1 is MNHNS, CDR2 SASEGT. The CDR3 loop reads CASTEVGATGNEQFF. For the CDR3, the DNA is TGTGCCAGCACTGAAGTGGGGGCCACGGGAAATGAGCAGTTCTTC.

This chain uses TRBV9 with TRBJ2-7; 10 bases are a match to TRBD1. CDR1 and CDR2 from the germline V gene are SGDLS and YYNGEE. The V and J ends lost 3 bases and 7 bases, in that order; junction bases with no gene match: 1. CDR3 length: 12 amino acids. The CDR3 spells CASSGTGGEQYF. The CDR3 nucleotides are TGTGCCAGCAGCGGGACAGGGGGAGAGCAGTACTTC. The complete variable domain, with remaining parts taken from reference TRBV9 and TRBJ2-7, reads DSGVTQTPKHLITATGQRVTLRCSPRSGDLSVYWYQQSLDQGLQFLIQYYNGEERAKGNILERFSAQQFPDLHSELNLSSLELGDSALYFCASSGTGGEQYFGPGTRLTVT.

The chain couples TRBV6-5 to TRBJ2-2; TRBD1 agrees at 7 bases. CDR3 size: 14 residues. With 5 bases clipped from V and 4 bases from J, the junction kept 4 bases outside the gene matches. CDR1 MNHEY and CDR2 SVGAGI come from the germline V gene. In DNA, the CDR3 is TGTGCCAGCAGTACGGGACAGTCCACCGGGGAGCTGTTTTTT. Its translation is CASSTGQSTGELFF.

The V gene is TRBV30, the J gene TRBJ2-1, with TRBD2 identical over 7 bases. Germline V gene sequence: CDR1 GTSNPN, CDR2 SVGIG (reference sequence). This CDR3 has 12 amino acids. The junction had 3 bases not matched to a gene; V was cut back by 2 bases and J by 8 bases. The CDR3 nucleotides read TGTGCCTGGAGTCCGGGAGGTTATGAGCAGTTCTTC. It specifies CAWSPGGYEQFF.

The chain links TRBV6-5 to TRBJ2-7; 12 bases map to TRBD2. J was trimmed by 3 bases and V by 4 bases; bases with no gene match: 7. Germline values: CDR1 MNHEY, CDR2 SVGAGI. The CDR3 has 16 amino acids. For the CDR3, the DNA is TGTGCCAGCAGTTGGCGGACTAGCGGGACATACTACGAGCAGTACTTC. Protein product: CASSWRTSGTYYEQYF.

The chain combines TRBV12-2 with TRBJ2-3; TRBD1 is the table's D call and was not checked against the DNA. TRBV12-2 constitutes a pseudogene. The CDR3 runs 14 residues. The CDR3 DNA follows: TGTGCAAGTCGCTTACCCCAGGGGCTGGATACGCAGTATTTT. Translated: CASRLPQGLDTQYF.

The CDR3 region is CASSLISWRGSYNEQFF. CDR3 coding DNA: TGTGCCAGCAGTTTAATTTCCTGGCGGGGCTCCTACAATGAGCAGTTCTTC. This chain links TRBV27 with TRBJ2-1, with TRBD2 as a possible D gene (6 bases). V lost 2 bases and J 0 bases, leaving 14 bases between the germline ends. The CDR3 runs 17 residues. In germline, CDR1 is MNHEY, CDR2 SMNVEV (reference sequence).

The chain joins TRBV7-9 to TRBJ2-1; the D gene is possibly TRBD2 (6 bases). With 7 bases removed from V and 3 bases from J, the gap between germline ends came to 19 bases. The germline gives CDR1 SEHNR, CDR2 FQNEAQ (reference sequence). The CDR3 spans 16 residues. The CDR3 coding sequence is TGTGCCAGCATGTCGGGAGAGCGGCGAGTCTACAATGAGCAGTTCTTC. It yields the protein CASMSGERRVYNEQFF.